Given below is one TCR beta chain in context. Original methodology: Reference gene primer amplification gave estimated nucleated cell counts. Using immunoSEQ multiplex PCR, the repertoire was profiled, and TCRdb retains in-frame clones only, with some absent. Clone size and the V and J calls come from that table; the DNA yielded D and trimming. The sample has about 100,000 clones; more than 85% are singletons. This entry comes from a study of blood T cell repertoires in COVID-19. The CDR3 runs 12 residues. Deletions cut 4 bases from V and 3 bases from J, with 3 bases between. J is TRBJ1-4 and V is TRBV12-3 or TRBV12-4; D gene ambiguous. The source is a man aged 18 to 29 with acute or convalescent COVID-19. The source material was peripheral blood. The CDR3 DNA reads TGTGCCAGCAGTTCCTCTAATGAAAAACTGTTTTTT. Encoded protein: CASSSSNEKLFF.